The 11 T cell receptor beta chains listed next were all sequenced from one sample in a study of cytomegalovirus exposure and HLA in healthy donors. 60 Vbeta and 13 Jbeta primers were used in PCR. Sequenced by immunoSEQ multiplex PCR; TCRdb stores in-frame clones only, minus some. This sample has around 110,000 clones, with around 81% found just once. Material for sequencing was PBMCs. These receptor sequences come from a young woman in good health and CMV-seronegative.

This clone came up once. The rearrangement links TRBV2 to TRBJ2-5; 9 bases agree with TRBD1. The J call may not be correct, given that the DNA end is closer to TRBJ2-7. In germline, CDR1 is SNHLY, CDR2 FYNNEI. The CDR3 sequence is 13 residues long. CDR3 nucleotides: TGTGCCAGGGGACAGGGCTCCTTCTACGAGCAGTACTTC. Translating it yields CARGQGSFYEQYF.

The rearrangement uses TRBV27 and TRBJ2-1; D perhaps matches TRBD2 (6 bases). CDR3 length: 17 amino acids. Between the trimmed V and J ends, which lost 2 bases and 7 bases, there was a span of 21 bases. Germline CDR1 MNHEY, CDR2 SMNVEV (reference sequence). The CDR3 DNA is TGTGCCAGCAGTTTAGGGGGGAGCGGTTTTTCGATGAATGAGCAGTTCTTC. Protein product: CASSLGGSGFSMNEQFF.

V gene TRBV7-2 combines with J gene TRBJ2-7; 11 bases are a match to TRBD2. There are 17 residues in the CDR3. V shed 1 base and J 4 bases; nucleotides not matched to a gene: 9. Germline V gene data show CDR1 as SGHTA and CDR2 as FQGNSA. CDR3 sequence: CASSLGASGRLMYEQYF. The CDR3 DNA reads TGTGCCAGCAGCTTAGGAGCTAGCGGGAGGTTGATGTACGAGCAGTACTTC.

The chain recombines TRBV18 with TRBJ2-5; D gene unclear. This CDR3 has 12 residues. Germline CDR1 reads KGHSH; CDR2 reads LQKENI. V was trimmed by 0 bases and J by 7 bases, leaving 6 bases between them. This CDR3 reads CASSPPERTQYF. For the CDR3, the DNA is TGTGCCAGCTCACCACCGGAGAGGACCCAGTACTTC.

J is TRBJ1-1 and V is TRBV5-1; 9 bases line up with TRBD1. This CDR3 comprises 19 residues. After removal of 3 bases from V and 0 bases from J, the junction contained 15 bases not matched to a gene. Germline CDR1 is SGHRS and CDR2 is YFSETQ. In DNA form, the CDR3 reads TGCGCCAGCAGCTGGTATAGCGGGACAGGGATCGGGATGAACACTGAAGCTTTCTTT. This sequence encodes CASSWYSGTGIGMNTEAFF. Full variable domain (remainder filled in from reference TRBV5-1 and TRBJ1-1): KAGVTQTPRYLIKTRGQQVTLSCSPISGHRSVSWYQQTPGQGLQFLFEYFSETQRNKGNFPGRFSGRQFSNSRSEMNVSTLELGDSALYLCASSWYSGTGIGMNTEAFFGQGTRLTVV.

J is TRBJ2-1 and V is TRBV7-8; TRBD2 aligns across 13 bases. Germline-derived CDR1 and CDR2 are SGHVS and FQNEAQ. The CDR3 has 16 amino acids. Trimming at V came to 5 bases and at J to 9 bases, leaving 10 bases not matched to a gene. The CDR3 DNA is TGTGCCAGCAGCCTACTAGCGGGAGGGCCTGGGAGTGAGCAGTTCTTC. It specifies CASSLLAGGPGSEQFF.

The chain is built from TRBV5-1 and TRBJ2-2; a possible D gene is TRBD1 (5 bases). The CDR3 has 15 residues. The V and J ends lost 2 bases and 6 bases respectively, with 14 bases between them. Looked up from germline, CDR1 is SGHRS and CDR2 is YFSETQ. Here the CDR3 DNA reads TGCGCCAGCAGCTTTGACAGCAAGCCCGCCGGGGAGCTGTTTTTT. This gives the protein CASSFDSKPAGELFF.

The chain carries TRBV9 and TRBJ1-3; no definite D call. Trimming shortened V by 2 bases and J by 4 bases, and 13 bases separated the two germline ends. Germline V CDR1 and CDR2: SGDLS, YYNGEE. The CDR3 loop spans 15 amino acids. The CDR3 is CASSVIPEAGNTIYF. CDR3 DNA sequence: TGTGCCAGCAGCGTTATTCCCGAAGCGGGAAACACCATATATTTT.

The chain has TRBV4-1 and TRBJ2-5; the D gene is possibly TRBD2 (6 bases). Judging by the DNA end, TRBJ2-7 fits better; the J call may be wrong. The CDR3 consists of 13 residues. Germline-derived CDR1 and CDR2 are MGHRA and YSYEKL. The CDR3 here is CASSQVVGLEQYF. In DNA, the CDR3 is TGCGCCAGCAGCCAAGTGGTGGGACTCGAGCAGTACTTC.

The chain carries TRBV27 and TRBJ1-1; 7 bases map to TRBD1. This CDR3 is built from 14 residues. J was trimmed by 1 base and V by 5 bases; bases with no gene match: 4. Germline CDR1 MNHEY, CDR2 SMNVEV (reference sequence). The CDR3 nucleotides read TGTGCCAGCAGTACCCGGACAGGGAACACTGAAGCTTTCTTT. Its translation is CASSTRTGNTEAFF.

V usage is TRBV6-5 and J usage is TRBJ2-7, with TRBD2 matching over 9 bases. Trimming at V came to 5 bases and at J to 0 bases, leaving 5 bases not matched to a gene. In germline, CDR1 is MNHEY, CDR2 SVGAGI. The CDR3 runs to 15 residues. The CDR3 reads CASSTGLAFSYEQYF. CDR3 bases: TGTGCCAGCAGTACAGGACTAGCGTTCTCCTACGAGCAGTACTTC.